This TCR beta chain was sequenced in a study of radiotherapy plus CTLA-4 blockade in lung cancer. Study overall: Patients showed objective responses in 15% to 20% of cases and disease control in roughly 30%.

General study findings and limits: The best prediction of response reportedly came from early blood T cell clone dynamics, with interferon-beta. Among blood TCR repertoires after radiotherapy plus ipilimumab, tumor-derived clones expanded.

With ipilimumab providing CTLA-4 blockade, focal radiation was administered to patients who had chemo-refractory metastatic non-small-cell lung cancer. This CDR3 is built from 15 residues. Germline CDR1 and CDR2: KGHSH and LQKENI. V gave up 2 bases and J gave up 2 bases, with 13 bases separating them. On this clone: Its antigen is not known.

The data were produced by immunoSEQ multiplex PCR, yet TCRdb's version contains in-frame clones alone and is incomplete. The data hold some 100,000 clones, with about 80% observed a single time. The V call is TRBV18, the J call TRBJ2-7; a possible D gene is TRBD2 (5 bases). This TCR came from a human donor with non-small cell lung cancer that progressed on radiotherapy plus ipilimumab. Sequenced material: peripheral blood, taken from a patient treated with radiotherapy plus ipilimumab. The CDR3 spells CASSPTRGRTYEQYF. The CDR3 nucleotides are TGTGCCAGCTCACCAACTCGCGGGCGTACCTACGAGCAGTACTTC. Full variable domain (outside the CDR3, taken from reference TRBV18 and TRBJ2-7): NAGVMQNPRHLVRRRGQEARLRCSPMKGHSHVYWYRQLPEEGLKFMVYLQKENIIDESGMPKERFSAEFPKEGPSILRIQQVVRGDSAAYFCASSPTRGRTYEQYFGPGTRLTVT.